These 30 T cell receptor beta chains came from one sample sequenced in a study of PD-1 blockade in classical Hodgkin lymphoma. Produced via immunoSEQ multiplex PCR; TCRdb's table is partial and in-frame only. The sample shows 40,000 to 60,000 clones, around 67% of them seen only once. Each and every patient relapsed after autologous stem cell transplantation, and patients got differing brentuximab vedotin exposure. Source: peripheral blood mononuclear cells (PBMCs), taken before the second cycle of nivolumab. All receptors come from a human donor with classical Hodgkin lymphoma.

V and J are TRBV6-5 and TRBJ2-1, with TRBD1 as a possible D gene (7 bases). Germline V CDR1 and CDR2: MNHEY, SVGAGI. V dropped 4 bases and J dropped 8 bases, with 21 bases sitting between them. The CDR3 has 16 amino acids. The CDR3 DNA reads TGTGCCAGCAGTTCCGGGGGACAGCGCCTTTGGGATGAGCAGTTCTTC. This encodes CASSSGGQRLWDEQFF.

The chain is built from TRBV27 and TRBJ2-3, with D uncertain. The V end lost 4 bases, the J end lost 3 bases, and 17 bases lay between the germline ends. Germline-derived CDR1 and CDR2 are MNHEY and SMNVEV (reference sequence). This CDR3 comprises 16 residues. This CDR3 is CASSSTDGADTDTQYF. DNA for the CDR3: TGTGCCAGCAGTTCTACCGACGGTGCGGATACAGATACGCAGTATTTT.

Judged by abundance, this clone is large. CDR3 region: CASGTGGQNIQYF. CDR3 coding DNA: TGTGCCAGTGGGACAGGGGGCCAAAACATTCAGTACTTC. The chain uses TRBV5-8 and TRBJ2-4; 12 positions match TRBD1. CDR3 length: 13 amino acids. Germline V gives CDR1 SGHTS, CDR2 YDEGEE. With V trimmed by 8 bases and J by 5 bases, 2 bases remained unmatched.

The rearrangement links TRBV27 to TRBJ2-2; D gene ambiguous. From germline, CDR1 is MNHEY and CDR2 SMNVEV (reference sequence). Trimming left V 0 bases short and J 1 base short, with 9 bases between. This CDR3 region has 16 residues. The CDR3 loop reads CASSLSISLNTGELFF. Written as DNA, the CDR3 is TGTGCCAGCAGTTTATCGATTAGCCTGAACACCGGGGAGCTGTTTTTT.

This clone appeared once. The rearrangement links TRBV7-9 to TRBJ1-3, with D maybe TRBD1 (5 bases). The V end lost 5 bases, the J end lost 0 bases, and 14 bases lay between the germline ends. The CDR3 is 16 amino acids. Germline-derived CDR1 and CDR2 are SEHNR and FQNEAQ (reference sequence). CDR3 bases: TGTGCCAGCAGCCTTCAAACAGGCTTCTCTGGAAACACCATATATTTT. Translation gives CASSLQTGFSGNTIYF.

This clone was seen repeatedly, ten times or more. The chain employs TRBV19 and TRBJ1-2; a weak D match, TRBD1 (6 bases). The CDR3 covers 15 residues. Germline CDR1 and CDR2: LNHDA and SQIVND (reference sequence). Trimming stripped 3 bases from V and 6 bases from J, with 17 bases between. In DNA form, the CDR3 reads TGTGCCAGTAGTATCCAACAGGGAGCAGGCCATGGCTACACCTTC. This sequence encodes CASSIQQGAGHGYTF.

The chain is built from TRBV6-4 and TRBJ2-6; TRBD1 agrees at 7 bases. Germline-derived CDR1 and CDR2 are MRHNA and SNTAGT. V was pared by 6 bases and J by 1 base, with 3 bases of the junction left unmatched. The CDR3 extends over 15 amino acids. The CDR3 DNA follows: TGTGCCAGCAGCCCACAGGGGTCTGGGGCCAACGTCCTGACTTTC. This codes for CASSPQGSGANVLTF.

The CDR3 spells CASSPTEGWARSREQFF. The CDR3 nucleotides read TGTGCCAGCTCCCCCACCGAGGGGTGGGCCCGGAGTCGGGAGCAGTTCTTC. The chain uses TRBV18 and TRBJ2-1; D tentatively reads TRBD1 or TRBD2 (5 bases each). The V end lost 6 bases, the J end lost 10 bases, and 28 bases lay between the germline ends. CDR1 and CDR2 (germline): KGHSH, LQKENI. The length of the CDR3 is 17 residues.

This chain links TRBV6-5 with TRBJ2-1, with D unclear. Germline V lookup: CDR1 MNHEY, CDR2 SVGAGI. V dropped 0 bases and J dropped 6 bases, with 9 bases sitting between them. The CDR3 covers 14 residues. CDR3 sequence (DNA): TGTGCCAGCAGTTACTCCACTAACGGCAATGAGCAGTTCTTC. Translation gives CASSYSTNGNEQFF.

The gene calls are TRBV10-1 and TRBJ2-4, with 7 bases that match TRBD2. The CDR3 has 16 residues. Trimming removed 0 bases from V and 5 bases from J; junction bases left unmatched: 7. Germline V gene sequence: CDR1 WNHNN, CDR2 SYGVQD (reference sequence). The CDR3, as DNA: TGCGCCAGCAGTGAGTCGGGGGGGACCCTCCAAAACATTCAGTACTTC. Translating it yields CASSESGGTLQNIQYF.

The gene calls are TRBV7-9 and TRBJ1-4; 8 bases match TRBD1. After removal of 3 bases from V and 0 bases from J, the junction contained 6 bases not matched to a gene. The CDR3 has 17 amino acids. The V gene's germline CDR1 is SEHNR and CDR2 FQNEAQ (reference sequence). Here the CDR3 reads CASSFSRTGPTNEKLFF. As DNA, the CDR3 is TGTGCCAGCAGCTTCTCCCGGACAGGGCCAACTAATGAAAAACTGTTTTTT.

The chain joins TRBV30 to TRBJ2-7, with D perhaps assigned TRBD1 or TRBD2 (5 bases each). Germline-derived CDR1 and CDR2 are GTSNPN and SVGIG (reference sequence). CDR3 size: 14 residues. The germline V and J ends were trimmed by 2 bases and 0 bases, with 11 bases remaining between them. The CDR3 sequence: CAWSTWGPSYEQYF. CDR3 DNA: TGTGCCTGGAGTACGTGGGGACCCTCCTACGAGCAGTACTTC.

J is TRBJ1-2 and V is TRBV7-9; D is perhaps TRBD1 (5 bases). Trimming stripped 2 bases from V and 5 bases from J, with 18 bases between. Looked up from germline, CDR1 is SEHNR and CDR2 is FQNEAQ (reference sequence). This CDR3 region has 16 residues. CDR3 DNA sequence: TGTGCCAGCAGCTTAAGGCAGGGCCAGTCCCTATATGGCTACACCTTC. Protein product: CASSLRQGQSLYGYTF.

In this sample, this clone turned up once. The chain employs TRBV7-8 and TRBJ2-3; 9 nucleotides line up with TRBD1. The CDR3 consists of 15 residues. Trimming cost V 5 bases and J 7 bases; bases outside gene matches: 10. Germline loops: CDR1 SGHVS, CDR2 FQNEAQ. This chain's CDR3 is CASSPTGGPGYTQYF. The CDR3 DNA reads as TGTGCCAGCAGCCCCACAGGGGGCCCCGGTTATACGCAGTATTTT.

The CDR3 spells CASSYSSGTGVATQYF. The DNA for the CDR3 is TGTGCCAGCAGTTACTCGAGCGGGACAGGGGTTGCGACCCAGTACTTC. The chain joins TRBV6-5 to TRBJ2-5; 10 nucleotides agree with TRBD1. Germline trimming cut 0 bases from V and 7 bases from J; bases unmatched to any gene: 8. This CDR3 region has 16 residues. The germline gives CDR1 MNHEY, CDR2 SVGAGI.

This clone was counted between two and nine times. The chain employs TRBV4-2 and TRBJ1-2; D gene ambiguous. The CDR3 has 11 amino acids. Germline lookup yields CDR1 LGHNA and CDR2 YNFKEQ. The V end lost 5 bases, the J end lost 4 bases, and 5 bases lay between the germline ends. The CDR3 DNA is TGTGCCAGCAGCGAGAGCTATGGCTACACCTTC. Protein product: CASSESYGYTF.

This clone was found once. V is TRBV7-2 and J is TRBJ2-3, with D uncertain. Germline assignment: CDR1 SGHTA and CDR2 FQGNSA. The CDR3 runs to 13 residues. Between the trimmed V and J ends, which lost 1 base and 6 bases, there was a span of 8 bases. The DNA for the CDR3 is TGTGCCAGCAGCTTAGGGGAATGGGATACGCAGTATTTT. Protein sequence: CASSLGEWDTQYF.

This sequence joins TRBV5-4 and TRBJ1-4, with D tentatively TRBD1 (5 bases). This CDR3 region has 14 residues. Trimming cost V 4 bases and J 6 bases, with 13 bases left between them. Germline CDR1 reads SGHNT; CDR2 reads YYREEE (reference sequence). CDR3: CASSMGGVDEKLFF. CDR3 DNA sequence: TGTGCCAGCAGCATGGGAGGGGTAGATGAAAAACTGTTTTTT. The full variable domain, with the rest looked up from reference TRBV5-4 and TRBJ1-4, is ETGVTQSPTHLIKTRGQQVTLRCSSQSGHNTVSWYQQALGQGPQFIFQYYREEENGRGNFPPRFSGLQFPNYSSELNVNALELDDSALYLCASSMGGVDEKLFFGSGTQLSVL.

This clone was detected only once. The chain has TRBV11-1 and TRBJ2-1; 11 nucleotides match TRBD2. Trimming removed 2 bases from V and 6 bases from J; junction bases left unmatched: 9. The germline gives CDR1 SGHAT, CDR2 FQDESV (reference sequence). CDR3 length: 17 amino acids. The chain's CDR3 is CASSLYRGTSGFNEQFF. The CDR3 nucleotides are TGTGCCAGCAGCTTATACCGCGGGACTAGCGGCTTCAATGAGCAGTTCTTC.

This sequence joins TRBV19 and TRBJ2-2; 9 bases match TRBD2. The germline V gene encodes CDR1 LNHDA and CDR2 SQIVND (reference sequence). The V segment lost 1 base and the J segment 6 bases; nucleotides outside the gene matches: 9. The CDR3 is 17 amino acids. The chain's CDR3 is CASSIAPAGGSAGELFF. The CDR3 DNA sequence: TGTGCCAGTAGTATAGCCCCCGCGGGAGGGTCGGCCGGGGAGCTGTTTTTT.

This clone was observed a few times. The chain couples TRBV27 to TRBJ2-3; 7 bases match TRBD2. Germline V lookup: CDR1 MNHEY, CDR2 SMNVEV (reference sequence). After removal of 7 bases from V and 2 bases from J, the junction contained 12 bases not matched to a gene. The CDR3 extends over 16 amino acids. The CDR3: CASKGVGGSITDTQYF. CDR3 nucleotides: TGTGCCAGCAAAGGGGTGGGCGGGAGTATCACAGATACGCAGTATTTT.

The CDR3 sequence is CASTQYSNQPQHF. The CDR3 DNA sequence: TGTGCCAGCACCCAGTATAGCAATCAGCCCCAGCATTTT. The V call is TRBV28, the J call TRBJ1-5; D is unclear. Trimming shortened V by 7 bases and J by 0 bases, and 7 bases separated the two germline ends. CDR3 size: 13 residues. The germline V gene encodes CDR1 MDHEN and CDR2 SYDVKM. Looking up the rest from reference TRBV28 and TRBJ1-5 gives the full variable domain: DVKVTQSSRYLVKRTGEKVFLECVQDMDHENMFWYRQDPGLGLRLIYFSYDVKMKEKGDIPEGYSVSREKKERFSLILESASTNQTSMYLCASTQYSNQPQHFGDGTRLSIL.

V gene TRBV19 combines with J gene TRBJ2-7; a weak D match, TRBD1 (6 bases). Per germline, CDR1 LNHDA and CDR2 SQIVND (reference sequence). The V and J ends lost 6 bases and 3 bases respectively, with 12 bases between them. The CDR3 has 13 residues. CDR3 sequence (DNA): TGTGCCAGTAGGGGGGCCCCGTTCTACGAGCAGTACTTC. It is translated as CASRGAPFYEQYF.

The chain recombines TRBV6-1 with TRBJ2-5; 7 bases agree with TRBD1. The J call may be in error: the DNA end matches TRBJ2-7 better. This CDR3 contains 16 residues. Germline loops: CDR1 MNHNS, CDR2 SASEGT. The CDR3 here is CASSEGWTGLTYEQYF. CDR3 nucleotide sequence: TGTGCCAGCAGTGAAGGGTGGACAGGCCTGACCTACGAGCAGTACTTC.

In this sample, this clone turned up a few times. This chain links TRBV28 with TRBJ1-2; 9 bases map to TRBD1. The trim removed 5 bases at V and 2 bases at J, leaving 6 bases unmatched. Germline V gene data show CDR1 as MDHEN and CDR2 as SYDVKM. There are 15 residues in the CDR3. The CDR3 loop reads CASSRPGTGNYGYTF. CDR3 in DNA: TGTGCCAGCAGTCGTCCCGGGACAGGGAACTATGGCTACACCTTC.

The rearrangement joins TRBV11-2 to TRBJ2-3, with 8 nucleotides matching TRBD2. V lost 1 base and J lost 5; bases outside the gene matches: 14. CDR1 is SGHAT and CDR2 is FQNNGV in the germline V gene. The CDR3 covers 18 residues. CDR3 DNA: TGTGCCAGCAGCTTAGGGTTGGGCCGGGAGGGCCGGGGAGATACGCAGTATTTT. It is translated as CASSLGLGREGRGDTQYF.

This chain joins TRBV29-1 and TRBJ1-1; TRBD1 matches at 7 bases. The length of the CDR3 is 13 residues. Germline CDR1 reads SQVTM; CDR2 reads ANQGSEA. Trimming removed 8 bases from V and 4 bases from J; junction bases left unmatched: 10. CDR3 DNA: TGCAGCCATAGAAAGCAGGGGGGCACTGAAGCTTTCTTT. Amino acids: CSHRKQGGTEAFF.

The V call is TRBV4-1, the J call TRBJ1-1; maybe TRBD1 (5 bases). CDR1 and CDR2 (germline): MGHRA, YSYEKL. The CDR3 is 16 residues long. V was shortened by 1 base and J by 1 base, with 13 bases between the two germline ends. The CDR3 is CASSQVWGYPNTEAFF. The CDR3 bases are TGCGCCAGCAGCCAAGTGTGGGGGTATCCGAACACTGAAGCTTTCTTT.

V usage is TRBV7-9 and J usage is TRBJ2-1; a weak D match, TRBD1 (6 bases). This CDR3 spans 15 amino acids. The V gene lost 1 base and the J gene lost 9 bases, with 16 bases spanning the gap. Germline V gene lookup returns CDR1 SEHNR and CDR2 FQNEAQ (reference sequence). The CDR3 sequence: CASSLGATGSGEQFF. For the CDR3, the DNA is TGTGCCAGCAGCTTAGGGGCAACAGGGAGCGGTGAGCAGTTCTTC.

The chain joins TRBV6-1 to TRBJ2-3, with 10 bases lining up with TRBD2. V was clipped by 7 bases and J by 2 bases; unmatched bases: 6. The germline V gene has CDR1 MNHNS and CDR2 SASEGT. The CDR3 extends over 15 amino acids. The CDR3 coding sequence is TGTGCCAGCACTCCGGGACTAGCGCACACAGATACGCAGTATTTT. Translating it yields CASTPGLAHTDTQYF.